Sequencing of this T cell receptor beta chain was carried out in a study of esophageal squamous cell carcinoma under preoperative chemotherapy. The wider study: TCR repertoires were profiled from both peripheral blood T cells and tumor-infiltrating lymphocytes.

TCRdb re-called the PCR reads through MiXCR, storing one row per CDR3 protein. The sample lists over 10,000 distinct CDR3 sequences, almost 55% occurring once. The CDR3 is 15 amino acids. Indicated time point: before preoperative PTX-NDP chemotherapy. Specimen collection occurred from a patient given preoperative chemotherapy. The TCR originated in a human donor with esophageal squamous cell carcinoma. The donor label of this sample is uncertain. This chain joins TRBV12-3 or TRBV12-4 and TRBJ2-3; 7 nucleotides agree with TRBD2. Near its end, the DNA agrees better with TRBJ2-7, so the J call may be wrong. The CDR3 sequence is CASSLLAAATDTQYF. The CDR3 DNA reads TGTGCCAGCAGCCTGCTAGCGGCAGCCACAGATACGCAGTACTTC.